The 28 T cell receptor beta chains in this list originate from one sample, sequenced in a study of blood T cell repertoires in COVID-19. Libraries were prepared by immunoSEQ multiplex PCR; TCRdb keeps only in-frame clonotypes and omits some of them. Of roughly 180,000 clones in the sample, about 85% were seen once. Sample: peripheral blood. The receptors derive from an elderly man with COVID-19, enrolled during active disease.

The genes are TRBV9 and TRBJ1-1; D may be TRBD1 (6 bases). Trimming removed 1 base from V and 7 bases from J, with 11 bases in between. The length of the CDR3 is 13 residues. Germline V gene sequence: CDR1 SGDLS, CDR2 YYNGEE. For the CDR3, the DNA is TGTGCCAGCAGCGTATCGGACAGCTTTGAAGCTTTCTTT. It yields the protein CASSVSDSFEAFF.

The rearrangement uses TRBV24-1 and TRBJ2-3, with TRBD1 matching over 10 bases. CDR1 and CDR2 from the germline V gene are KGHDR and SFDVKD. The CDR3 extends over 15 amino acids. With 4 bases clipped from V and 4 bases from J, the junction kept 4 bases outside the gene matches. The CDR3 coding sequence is TGTGCCACCAGTGAAGGAGGACAGGGGGCAGATACGCAGTATTTT. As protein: CATSEGGQGADTQYF.

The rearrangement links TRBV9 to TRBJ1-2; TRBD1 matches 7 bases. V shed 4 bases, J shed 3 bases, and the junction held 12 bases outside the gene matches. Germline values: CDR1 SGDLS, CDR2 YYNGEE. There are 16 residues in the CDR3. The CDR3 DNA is TGTGCCAGCAGCACAGACCTTTTTGGGACAGACTATGGCTACACCTTC. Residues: CASSTDLFGTDYGYTF.

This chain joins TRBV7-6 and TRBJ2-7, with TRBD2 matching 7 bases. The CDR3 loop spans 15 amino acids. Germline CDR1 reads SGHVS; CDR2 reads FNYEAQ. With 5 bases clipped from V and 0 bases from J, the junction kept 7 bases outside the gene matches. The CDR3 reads CASSASRDYSYEQYF. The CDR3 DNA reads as TGTGCCAGCAGCGCCAGCCGGGACTACTCCTACGAGCAGTACTTC.

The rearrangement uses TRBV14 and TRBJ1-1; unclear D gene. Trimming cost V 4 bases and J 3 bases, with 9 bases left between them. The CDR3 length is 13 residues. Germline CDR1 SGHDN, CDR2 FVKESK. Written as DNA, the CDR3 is TGTGCCAGCAGCCTCACACGGGACACTGAAGCTTTCTTT. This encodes CASSLTRDTEAFF. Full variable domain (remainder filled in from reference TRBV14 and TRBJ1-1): EAGVTQFPSHSVIEKGQTVTLRCDPISGHDNLYWYRRVMGKEIKFLLHFVKESKQDESGMPNNRFLAERTGGTYSTLKVQPAELEDSGVYFCASSLTRDTEAFFGQGTRLTVV.

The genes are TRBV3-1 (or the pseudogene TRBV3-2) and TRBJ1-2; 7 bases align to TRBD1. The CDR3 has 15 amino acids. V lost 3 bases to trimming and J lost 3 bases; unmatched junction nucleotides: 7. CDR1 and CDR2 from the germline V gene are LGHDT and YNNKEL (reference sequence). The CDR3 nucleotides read TGTGCCAGCAGCCAGGGACAGTTAGTTCACTATGGCTACACCTTC. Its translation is CASSQGQLVHYGYTF.

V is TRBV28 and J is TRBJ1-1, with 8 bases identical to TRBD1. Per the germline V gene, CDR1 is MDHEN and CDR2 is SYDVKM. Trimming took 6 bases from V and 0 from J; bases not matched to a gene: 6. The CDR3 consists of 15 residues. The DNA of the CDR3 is TGTGCCAGCAGCTCGGCAGGGGGCATGAACACTGAAGCTTTCTTT. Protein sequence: CASSSAGGMNTEAFF.

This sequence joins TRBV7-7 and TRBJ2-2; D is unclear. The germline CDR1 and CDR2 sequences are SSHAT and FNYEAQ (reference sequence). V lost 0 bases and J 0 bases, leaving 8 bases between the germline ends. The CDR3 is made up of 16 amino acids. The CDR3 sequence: CASSLAHGSNTGELFF. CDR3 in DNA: TGTGCCAGCAGCTTAGCGCACGGTTCGAACACCGGGGAGCTGTTTTTT.

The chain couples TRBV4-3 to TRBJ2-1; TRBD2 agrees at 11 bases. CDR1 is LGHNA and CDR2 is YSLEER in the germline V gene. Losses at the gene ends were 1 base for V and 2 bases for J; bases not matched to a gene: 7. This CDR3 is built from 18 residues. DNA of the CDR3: TGCGCCAGCAGCCAAGGCGGGACTAGCGGAAAACCCTACAATGAGCAGTTCTTC. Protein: CASSQGGTSGKPYNEQFF.

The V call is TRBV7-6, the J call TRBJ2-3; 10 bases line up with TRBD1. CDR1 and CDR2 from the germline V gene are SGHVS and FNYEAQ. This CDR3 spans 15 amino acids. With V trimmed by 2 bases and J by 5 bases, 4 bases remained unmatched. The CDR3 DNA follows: TGTGCCAGCAGCTTAAGGACAGGGGGTAGAGATACGCAGTATTTT. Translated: CASSLRTGGRDTQYF.

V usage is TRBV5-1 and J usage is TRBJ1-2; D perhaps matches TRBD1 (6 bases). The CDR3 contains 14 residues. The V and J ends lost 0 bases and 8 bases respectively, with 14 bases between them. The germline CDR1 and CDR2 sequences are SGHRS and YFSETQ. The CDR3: CASSLEGVDDGYTF. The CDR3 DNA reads TGCGCCAGCAGCTTGGAGGGGGTTGATGACGGCTACACCTTC.

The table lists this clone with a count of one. DNA of the CDR3: TGTGCCAGCAGCTTCGAGGGAAGAACTGAAGCTTTCTTT. Protein sequence: CASSFEGRTEAFF. The chain joins TRBV7-2 to TRBJ1-1; D uncertain. The CDR3 loop spans 13 amino acids. Looked up from germline, CDR1 is SGHTA and CDR2 is FQGNSA. The V gene lost 3 bases and the J gene lost 5 bases, with 10 bases spanning the gap.

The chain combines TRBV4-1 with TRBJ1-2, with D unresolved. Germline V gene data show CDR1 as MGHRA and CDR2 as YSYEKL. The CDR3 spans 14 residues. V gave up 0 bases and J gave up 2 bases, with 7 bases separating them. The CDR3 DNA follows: TGCGCCAGCAGCCAAGAAAGCTTCAACTATGGCTACACCTTC. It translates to CASSQESFNYGYTF.

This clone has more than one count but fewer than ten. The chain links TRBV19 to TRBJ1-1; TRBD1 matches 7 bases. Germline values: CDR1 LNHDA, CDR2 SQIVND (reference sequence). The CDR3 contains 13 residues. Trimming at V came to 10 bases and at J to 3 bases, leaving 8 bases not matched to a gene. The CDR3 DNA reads TGTGCCACTCAGGGGGGAAGGGACACTGAAGCTTTCTTT. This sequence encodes CATQGGRDTEAFF.

CDR3 coding DNA: TGCGCCAGCAGCCAAGATTTTAACGCGATCTATGGCTACACCTTC. This gives the protein CASSQDFNAIYGYTF. The V gene is TRBV4-3, the J gene TRBJ1-2; the D is unclear. CDR1 is LGHNA and CDR2 is YSLEER in the germline V gene. V lost 0 bases to trimming and J lost 4 bases, with 12 bases between them. The CDR3 totals 15 residues.

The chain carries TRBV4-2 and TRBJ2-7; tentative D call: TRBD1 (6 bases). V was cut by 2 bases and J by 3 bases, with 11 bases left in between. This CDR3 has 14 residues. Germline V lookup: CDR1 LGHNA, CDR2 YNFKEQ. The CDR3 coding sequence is TGTGCCAGCAGCCAACAGGACAGAAGCTACGAGCAGTACTTC. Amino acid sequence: CASSQQDRSYEQYF.

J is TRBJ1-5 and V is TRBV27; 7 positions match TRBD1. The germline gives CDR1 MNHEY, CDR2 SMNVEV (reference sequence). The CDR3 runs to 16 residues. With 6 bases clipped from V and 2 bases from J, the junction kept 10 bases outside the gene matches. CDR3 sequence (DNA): TGTGCCAGCAGCCCCTGGGGTACAGGGGGCAATCAGCCCCAGCATTTT. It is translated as CASSPWGTGGNQPQHF.

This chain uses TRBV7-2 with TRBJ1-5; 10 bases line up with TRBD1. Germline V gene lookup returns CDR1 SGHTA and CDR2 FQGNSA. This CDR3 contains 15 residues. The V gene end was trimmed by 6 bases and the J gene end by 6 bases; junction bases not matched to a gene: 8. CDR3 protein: CASRLTGGAGQPQHF. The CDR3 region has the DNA TGTGCCAGCAGATTGACAGGGGGCGCTGGTCAGCCCCAGCATTTT. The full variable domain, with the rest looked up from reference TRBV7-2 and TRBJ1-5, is GAGVSQSPSNKVTEKGKDVELRCDPISGHTALYWYRQSLGQGLEFLIYFQGNSAPDKSGLPSDRFSAERTGGSVSTLTIQRTQQEDSAVYLCASRLTGGAGQPQHFGDGTRLSIL.

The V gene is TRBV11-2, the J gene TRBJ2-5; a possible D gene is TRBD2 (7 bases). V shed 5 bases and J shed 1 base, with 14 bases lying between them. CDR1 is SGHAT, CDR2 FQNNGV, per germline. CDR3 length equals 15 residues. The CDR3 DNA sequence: TGTGCCAGCAGCAAAGGGGGAGGGCTCCAAGAGACCCAGTACTTC. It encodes CASSKGGGLQETQYF.

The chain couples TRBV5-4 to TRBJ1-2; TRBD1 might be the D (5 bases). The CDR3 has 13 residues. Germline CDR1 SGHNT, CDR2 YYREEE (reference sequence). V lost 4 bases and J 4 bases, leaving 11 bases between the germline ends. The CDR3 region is CASSGQGIYGYTF. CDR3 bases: TGTGCCAGCAGCGGTCAGGGAATCTATGGCTACACCTTC.

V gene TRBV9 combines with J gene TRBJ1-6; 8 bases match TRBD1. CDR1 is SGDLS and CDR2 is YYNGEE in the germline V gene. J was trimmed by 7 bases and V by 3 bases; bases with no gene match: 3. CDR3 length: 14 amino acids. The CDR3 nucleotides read TGTGCCAGCAGCGCCAGGGGGCTGAATTCACCCCTCCACTTT. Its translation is CASSARGLNSPLHF.

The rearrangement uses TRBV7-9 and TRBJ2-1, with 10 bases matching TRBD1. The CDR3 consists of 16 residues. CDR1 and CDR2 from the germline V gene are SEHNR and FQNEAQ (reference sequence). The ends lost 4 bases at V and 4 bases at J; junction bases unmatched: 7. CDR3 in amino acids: CASSWEGQGKYNEQFF. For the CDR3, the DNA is TGTGCCAGCAGCTGGGAGGGACAGGGGAAATACAATGAGCAGTTCTTC.

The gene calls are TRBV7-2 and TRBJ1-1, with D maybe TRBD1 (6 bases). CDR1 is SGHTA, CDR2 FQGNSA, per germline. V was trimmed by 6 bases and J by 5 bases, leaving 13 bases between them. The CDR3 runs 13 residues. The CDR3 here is CASRKQGWTEAFF. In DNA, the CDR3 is TGTGCCAGCAGGAAACAGGGATGGACTGAAGCTTTCTTT.

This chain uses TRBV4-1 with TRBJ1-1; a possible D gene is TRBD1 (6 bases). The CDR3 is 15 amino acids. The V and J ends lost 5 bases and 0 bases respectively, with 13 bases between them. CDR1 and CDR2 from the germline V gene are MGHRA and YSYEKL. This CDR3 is CASSNRDTLNTEAFF. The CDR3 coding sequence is TGCGCCAGCAGCAACCGGGACACCTTGAACACTGAAGCTTTCTTT.

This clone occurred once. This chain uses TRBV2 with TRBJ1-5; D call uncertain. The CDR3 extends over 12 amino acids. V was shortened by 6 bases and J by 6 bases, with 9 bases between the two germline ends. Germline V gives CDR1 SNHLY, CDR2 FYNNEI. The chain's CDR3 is CASSESSQPQHF. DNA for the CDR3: TGTGCCAGCAGCGAATCCAGTCAGCCCCAGCATTTT.

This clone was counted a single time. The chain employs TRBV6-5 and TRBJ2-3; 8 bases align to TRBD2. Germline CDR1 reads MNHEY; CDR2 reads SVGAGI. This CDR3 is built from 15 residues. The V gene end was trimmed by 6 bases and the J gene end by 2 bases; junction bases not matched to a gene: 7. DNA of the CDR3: TGTGCCAGCAGCCCGGGGGGGGAGATCACAGATACGCAGTATTTT. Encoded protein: CASSPGGEITDTQYF.

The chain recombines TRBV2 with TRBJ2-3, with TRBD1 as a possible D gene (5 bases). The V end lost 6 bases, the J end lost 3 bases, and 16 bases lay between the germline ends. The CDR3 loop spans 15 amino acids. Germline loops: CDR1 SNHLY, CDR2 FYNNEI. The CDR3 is CASRAPLDNTDTQYF. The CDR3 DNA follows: TGTGCCAGCAGGGCCCCCCTGGACAATACAGATACGCAGTATTTT. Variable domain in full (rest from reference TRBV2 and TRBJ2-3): EPEVTQTPSHQVTQMGQEVILRCVPISNHLYFYWYRQILGQKVEFLVSFYNNEISEKSEIFDDQFSVERPDGSNFTLKIRSTKLEDSAMYFCASRAPLDNTDTQYFGPGTRLTVL.

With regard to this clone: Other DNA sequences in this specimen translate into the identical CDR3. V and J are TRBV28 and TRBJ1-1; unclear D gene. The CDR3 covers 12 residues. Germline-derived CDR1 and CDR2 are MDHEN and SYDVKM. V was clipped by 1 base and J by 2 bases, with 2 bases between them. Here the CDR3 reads CASSLLNTEAFF. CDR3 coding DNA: TGTGCCAGCAGTTTATTAAACACTGAAGCTTTCTTT.